This T cell receptor (beta chain) stems from a study of sequential checkpoint blockade in melanoma. For the study at large: After both sequences, patients received maintenance nivolumab.

A single count supports this clone. This CDR3 comprises 17 residues. Germline CDR1 and CDR2: SGDLS and YYNGEE. Assay used: immunoSEQ multiplex PCR; TCRdb lists only in-frame clones, some missing. Of 10,000 to 11,000 clones in the sample, roughly 80% were seen once. Treatment of the sample: randomized to nivolumab then ipilimumab (arm A) or the reverse (arm B). Patients had received no earlier DNA-damaging chemotherapy. The sequence derives from a human donor with melanoma. V is TRBV9 and J is TRBJ2-5; 12 bases line up with TRBD2. Near its end, the DNA agrees better with TRBJ2-7, so the J call may be wrong. This specimen was CD8+ T cells sorted from blood (inferred from file names), taken from a patient given nivolumab and ipilimumab in sequence. The CDR3 loop is CASSGGLAGSRPYEQYF. CDR3 sequence (DNA): TGTGCCAGCAGCGGCGGACTAGCGGGATCTAGACCCTACGAGCAGTACTTC.